The clone carrying this T cell receptor beta chain appeared many times. Each CDR3 protein is one row after TCRdb ran MiXCR on the reads. The profile shows approximately 250,000 distinct CDR3 sequences, approximately 13% of them singletons. The sample comes from a study of T cell repertoires in cytomegalovirus infection. Across the study: Based on public TCR beta signatures, there were indications of CMV infection and of a matching HLA type.

The ends were cut back, 5 bases at V and 5 bases at J, with 12 bases in the middle. Looked up from germline, CDR1 is SGHTA and CDR2 is FQGTGA. This CDR3 is 13 amino acids long. Sequenced sample: PBMCs. V is TRBV7-3 and J is TRBJ1-1, with D possibly matching TRBD1 (5 bases). The sequence derives from a human donor in good health (CMV status not recorded). Some clones in this sample may be carry-over from other donors' samples. The CDR3 region is CASSQGARTEAFF. The CDR3, as DNA: TGTGCCAGCAGCCAAGGGGCCAGGACTGAAGCTTTCTTT.